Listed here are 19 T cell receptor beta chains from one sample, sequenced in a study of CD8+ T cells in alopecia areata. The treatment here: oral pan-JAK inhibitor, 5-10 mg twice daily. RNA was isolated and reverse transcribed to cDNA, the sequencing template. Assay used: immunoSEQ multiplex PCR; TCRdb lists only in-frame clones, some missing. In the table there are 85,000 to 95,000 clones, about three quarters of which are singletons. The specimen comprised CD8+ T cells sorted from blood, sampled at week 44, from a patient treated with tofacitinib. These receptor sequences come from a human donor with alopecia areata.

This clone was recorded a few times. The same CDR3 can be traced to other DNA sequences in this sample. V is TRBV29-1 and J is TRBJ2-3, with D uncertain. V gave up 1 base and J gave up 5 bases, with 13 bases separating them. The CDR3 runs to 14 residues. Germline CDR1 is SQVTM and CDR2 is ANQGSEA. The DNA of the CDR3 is TGCAGCGTTGAAGGAAAGGGTTCGAAAGATACGCAGTATTTT. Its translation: CSVEGKGSKDTQYF.

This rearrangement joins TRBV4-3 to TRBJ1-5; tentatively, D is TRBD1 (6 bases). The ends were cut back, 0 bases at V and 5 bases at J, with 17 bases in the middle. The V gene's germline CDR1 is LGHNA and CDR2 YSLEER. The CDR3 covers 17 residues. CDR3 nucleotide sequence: TGCGCCAGCAGCCAAGATCTCCCCACAGGGAGTTATCAGCCCCAGCATTTT. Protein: CASSQDLPTGSYQPQHF.

This CDR3 reads CASSVGDGPREQYF. In DNA, the CDR3 is TGTGCCAGCAGCGTTGGGGACGGCCCCCGCGAGCAGTACTTC. The chain employs TRBV9 and TRBJ2-7, with D possibly being TRBD1 or TRBD2 (5 bases each). Germline CDR1 and CDR2: SGDLS and YYNGEE. The CDR3 loop spans 14 amino acids. Trimming removed 2 bases from V and 6 bases from J, with 15 bases in between.

The CDR3 coding sequence is TGTGCCAGCAGTTACGCAACTAGCGGGGGAGGGTACGAGCAGTACTTC. Amino acid sequence: CASSYATSGGGYEQYF. V usage is TRBV6-5 and J usage is TRBJ2-7; 11 nucleotides match TRBD2. The CDR3 covers 16 residues. Germline CDR1 reads MNHEY; CDR2 reads SVGAGI. J was trimmed by 4 bases and V by 2 bases; bases with no gene match: 7.

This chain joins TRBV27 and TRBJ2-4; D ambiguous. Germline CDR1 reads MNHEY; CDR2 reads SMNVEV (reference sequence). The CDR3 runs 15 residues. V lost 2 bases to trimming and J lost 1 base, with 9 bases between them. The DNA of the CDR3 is TGTGCCAGCAGTTTAAGCTTGGGGGCCAAAAACATTCAGTACTTC. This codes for CASSLSLGAKNIQYF.

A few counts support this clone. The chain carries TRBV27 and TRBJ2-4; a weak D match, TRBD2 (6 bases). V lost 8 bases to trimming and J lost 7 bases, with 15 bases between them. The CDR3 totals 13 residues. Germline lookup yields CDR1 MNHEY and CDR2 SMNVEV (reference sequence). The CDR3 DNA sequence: TGTGCCAGCCGCCGTGGAGGGATTAACATTCAGTACTTC. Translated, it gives CASRRGGINIQYF.

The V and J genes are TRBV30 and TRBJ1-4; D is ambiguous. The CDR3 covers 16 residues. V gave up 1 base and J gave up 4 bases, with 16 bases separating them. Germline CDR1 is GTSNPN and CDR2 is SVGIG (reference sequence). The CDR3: CAWSAGITPFNEKLFF. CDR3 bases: TGTGCCTGGAGTGCGGGGATCACACCTTTTAATGAAAAACTGTTTTTT.

The CDR3 bases are TGCAGCGTTGGAAATGAAAAACTGTTTTTT. This translates into CSVGNEKLFF. The gene calls are TRBV29-1 and TRBJ1-4; D call uncertain. Trimming removed 4 bases at V and 5 bases at J, with 2 bases between. The germline V gene encodes CDR1 SQVTM and CDR2 ANQGSEA. The CDR3 runs 10 residues.

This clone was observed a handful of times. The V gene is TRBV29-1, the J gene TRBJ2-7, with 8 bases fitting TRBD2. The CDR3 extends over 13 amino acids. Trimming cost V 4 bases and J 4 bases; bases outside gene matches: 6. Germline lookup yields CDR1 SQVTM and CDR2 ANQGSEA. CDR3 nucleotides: TGCAGCGTTGGCGGGGGGATTTCTTACGAGCAGTACTTC. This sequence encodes CSVGGGISYEQYF.

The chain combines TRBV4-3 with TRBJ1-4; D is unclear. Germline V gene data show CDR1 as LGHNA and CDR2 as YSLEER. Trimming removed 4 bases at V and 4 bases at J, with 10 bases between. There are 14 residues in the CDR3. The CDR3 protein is CASSPRRVNEKLFF. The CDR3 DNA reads TGCGCCAGCAGCCCTCGACGGGTTAATGAAAAACTGTTTTTT.

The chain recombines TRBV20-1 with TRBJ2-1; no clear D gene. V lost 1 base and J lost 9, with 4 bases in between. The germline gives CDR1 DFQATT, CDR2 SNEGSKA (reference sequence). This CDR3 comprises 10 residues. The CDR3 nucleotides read TGCAGTGCTAGAGTGACTGAGCAGTTCTTC. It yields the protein CSARVTEQFF.

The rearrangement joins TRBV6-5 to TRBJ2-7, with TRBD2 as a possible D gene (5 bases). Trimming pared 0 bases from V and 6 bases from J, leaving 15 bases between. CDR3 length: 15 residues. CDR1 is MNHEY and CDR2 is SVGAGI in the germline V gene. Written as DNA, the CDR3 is TGTGCCAGCAGTTACTCTGGAGCCGGGATGGGCGAGCAGTACTTC. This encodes CASSYSGAGMGEQYF.

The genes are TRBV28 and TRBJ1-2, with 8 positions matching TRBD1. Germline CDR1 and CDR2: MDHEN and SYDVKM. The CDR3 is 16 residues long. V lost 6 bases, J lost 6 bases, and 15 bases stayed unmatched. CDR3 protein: CASSPPRRTGRNGYTF. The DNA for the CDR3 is TGTGCCAGCAGCCCACCACGTCGGACAGGGCGGAATGGCTACACCTTC.

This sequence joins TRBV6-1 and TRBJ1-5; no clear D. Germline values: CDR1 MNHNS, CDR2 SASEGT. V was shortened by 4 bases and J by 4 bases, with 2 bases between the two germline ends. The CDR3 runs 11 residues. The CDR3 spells CASSGNQPQHF. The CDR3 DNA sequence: TGTGCCAGCAGTGGTAATCAGCCCCAGCATTTT.

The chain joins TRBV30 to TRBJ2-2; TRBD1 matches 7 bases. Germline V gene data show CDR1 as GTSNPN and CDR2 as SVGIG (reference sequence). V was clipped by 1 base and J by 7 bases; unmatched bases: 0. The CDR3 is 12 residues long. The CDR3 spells CAWSDRGGELFF. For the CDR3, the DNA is TGTGCCTGGAGTGACAGGGGCGGGGAGCTGTTTTTT.

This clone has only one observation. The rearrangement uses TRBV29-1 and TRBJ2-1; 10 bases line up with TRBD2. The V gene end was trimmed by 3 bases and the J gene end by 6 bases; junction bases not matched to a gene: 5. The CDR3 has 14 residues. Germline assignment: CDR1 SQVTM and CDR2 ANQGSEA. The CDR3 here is CSVDGTSEGNEQFF. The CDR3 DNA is TGCAGCGTTGACGGGACTAGCGAAGGCAATGAGCAGTTCTTC.

CDR3 bases: TGTGCCAGCAGCTCACTTCAGGGAAACTATGGCTACACCTTC. Residues: CASSSLQGNYGYTF. The genes are TRBV7-9 and TRBJ1-2; a weak D match, TRBD1 (5 bases). The CDR3 spans 14 residues. Trimming shortened V by 4 bases and J by 2 bases, and 11 bases separated the two germline ends. Germline CDR1 SEHNR, CDR2 FQNEAQ (reference sequence). Using reference TRBV7-9 and TRBJ1-2 for the parts outside the CDR3, the full variable domain is DTGVSQNPRHKITKRGQNVTFRCDPISEHNRLYWYRQTLGQGPEFLTYFQNEAQLEKSRLLSDRFSAERPKGSFSTLEIQRTEQGDSAMYLCASSSLQGNYGYTFGSGTRLTVV.

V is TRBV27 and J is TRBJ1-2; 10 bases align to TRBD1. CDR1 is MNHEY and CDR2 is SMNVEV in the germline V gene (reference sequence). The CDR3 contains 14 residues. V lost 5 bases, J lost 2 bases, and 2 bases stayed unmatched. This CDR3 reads CASSRTGGNYGYTF. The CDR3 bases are TGTGCCAGCAGTAGGACAGGGGGGAACTATGGCTACACCTTC.

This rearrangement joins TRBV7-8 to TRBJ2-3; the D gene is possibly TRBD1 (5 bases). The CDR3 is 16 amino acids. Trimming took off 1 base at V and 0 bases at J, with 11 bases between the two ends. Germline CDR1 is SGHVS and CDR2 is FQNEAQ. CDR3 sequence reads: CASSLGTPKSTDTQYF. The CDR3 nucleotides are TGTGCCAGCAGCTTAGGGACACCCAAGAGCACAGATACGCAGTATTTT.